The clone carrying this T cell receptor (beta chain) was seen repeatedly, ten times or more. Antigen unknown. The data derive from a study of T-cell memory formation after mild COVID-19. Turning to the study itself: The two donors had largely donor-specific TCR clusters. Study-wide points: Researchers could not confirm that second-wave clones peaking on day 37 targeted SARS-CoV-2. Contracting clones, day 15 to 85, had balanced CD4/CD8, and later expanders favored CD4+.

5'RACE with constant-segment primers yielded barcoded, UMI-tagged TCR alpha and TCR beta cDNA libraries. TCRdb re-called the 5' RACE reads with MiXCR, one entry per CDR3 protein. The repertoire holds roughly 130,000 distinct CDR3 sequences, with about 5.9% as singletons. CDR1 and CDR2 (germline): SGHAT, FQNNGV. CDR3 length equals 15 residues. Trimming took 0 bases from V and 8 from J; bases not matched to a gene: 4. The receptor was isolated from an adult woman who had mild COVID-19 (a few samples of this study predate the infection). Cell type and time point are not known. V is TRBV11-2 and J is TRBJ2-1; TRBD2 agrees at 10 bases. Sequenced material: PBMCs or a T cell subset sorted from them (not recorded which). The CDR3 DNA reads TGTGCCAGCAGCTTAGAAGCGGGAGGGCCCCATGAGCAGTTCTTC. Protein product: CASSLEAGGPHEQFF.